Shown below are 17 T cell receptor beta chains from a single sample sequenced in a study of HIV-infected patients and healthy controls (dated by TCRdb to between 2014 and 2016). Since whole blood was used without any cell fractionation, the repertoire reflected all peripheral T cells in unsorted form. The method was 5' RACE. TCRdb shows the sequencer as Illumina MiSeq. Reverse transcription of approximately 500 ng RNA was performed with SuperScript III using primers directed against the alpha and beta constant regions. Separate alpha and beta chain libraries were generated by chain-specific third strand synthesis with multiplexing indices. The public reads were run again by TCRdb, first through fastp at Q25 and then through MiXCR, and only productive beta chains were kept. Records with the same CDR3 protein are collapsed into one entry carrying the most frequent genes and DNA. For this sample the table gives about 6,000 distinct CDR3 sequences, of which roughly 10% were detected only once. The top ten clones comprise under 15% of the sample.

The sample consisted of blood, taken before antiretroviral therapy. Receptor source: an adult with HIV infection.

This clonotype rates as medium-sized. The rearrangement uses TRBV3-1 and TRBJ2-5, with 12 bases matching TRBD2. The length of the CDR3 is 15 residues. The germline CDR1 and CDR2 sequences are LGHDT and YNNKEL (reference sequence). V lost 5 bases to trimming and J lost 4 bases; unmatched junction nucleotides: 5. The CDR3 DNA follows: TGTGCCAGCAGCAGACTAGCGGGGGTAGGAGAGACCCAGTACTTC. This translates into CASSRLAGVGETQYF.

This clonotype was detected many times. V is TRBV19 and J is TRBJ1-5; D ambiguous. Germline V gene data show CDR1 as LNHDA and CDR2 as SQIVND (reference sequence). V was shortened by 7 bases and J by 6 bases, with 16 bases between the two germline ends. CDR3 length: 14 amino acids. CDR3 DNA sequence: TGTGCCAGTACGGCAGGTAGGAGTCCTCAGCCCCAGCATTTT. This codes for CASTAGRSPQPQHF.

This clonotype was counted ten times or more. The rearrangement joins TRBV11-1 to TRBJ1-2; 8 bases map to TRBD1. V was pared by 0 bases and J by 7 bases, with 4 bases of the junction left unmatched. CDR1 and CDR2 from the germline V gene are SGHAT and FQDESV (reference sequence). The CDR3 consists of 14 residues. The CDR3 DNA is TGTGCCAGCAGCTTAGCTCGGACAGGGCTTGGCTACACCTTC. This translates into CASSLARTGLGYTF.

In this sample, this clonotype turned up a few times. The chain is built from TRBV6-5 and TRBJ2-1; 9 positions agree with TRBD2. The junction had 8 bases not matched to a gene; V was cut back by 3 bases and J by 5 bases. The CDR3 runs to 16 residues. Germline loops: CDR1 MNHEY, CDR2 SVGAGI. This CDR3 reads CASSYRARGGNNEQFF. In nucleotides, the CDR3 is TGTGCCAGCAGTTATCGAGCGCGGGGGGGGAACAATGAGCAGTTCTTC.

The rearrangement links TRBV7-9 to TRBJ2-1; TRBD2 matches 9 bases. J gave up 4 bases and V 1 base, and 8 bases lay outside the gene matches. Germline lookup yields CDR1 SEHNR and CDR2 FQNEAQ (reference sequence). The CDR3 loop spans 17 amino acids. Written as DNA, the CDR3 is TGTGCCAGCAGCTTAGTTGGTAGCGGGGGCTGGTACAATGAGCAGTTCTTC. Translated, it gives CASSLVGSGGWYNEQFF.

By share of the sample, this clonotype is medium-sized. CDR3 nucleotide sequence: TGTGCCAGCTCACCATCGGCCCAAGAGACCCAGTACTTC. This translates into CASSPSAQETQYF. This rearrangement joins TRBV18 to TRBJ2-5; no firm D call. The V gene lost 2 bases and the J gene lost 1 base, with 5 bases spanning the gap. Germline assignment: CDR1 KGHSH and CDR2 LQKENI. CDR3 length: 13 amino acids.

Within the sample, this clonotype is medium-sized. The chain combines TRBV6-5 with TRBJ2-1, with 12 bases that match TRBD2. Germline CDR1 MNHEY, CDR2 SVGAGI. This CDR3 comprises 18 residues. With V trimmed by 2 bases and J by 0 bases, 5 bases remained unmatched. The CDR3 region is CASSYRLAGGNSYNEQFF. CDR3 sequence (DNA): TGTGCCAGCAGTTACAGGCTAGCGGGGGGGAACTCCTACAATGAGCAGTTCTTC.

This clonotype was seen many times. The chain is built from TRBV27 and TRBJ2-7, with D maybe TRBD2 (6 bases). Between the trimmed V and J ends, which lost 3 bases and 2 bases, there was a span of 14 bases. Germline CDR1 MNHEY, CDR2 SMNVEV (reference sequence). The CDR3 extends over 15 amino acids. The DNA of the CDR3 is TGTGCCAGCAGTTTTAGGGACGGAGGGCCCTACGAGCAGTACTTC. It translates to CASSFRDGGPYEQYF.

V usage is TRBV12-3 or TRBV12-4 and J usage is TRBJ2-7; D perhaps matches TRBD1 (6 bases). Trimming removed 6 bases at V and 0 bases at J, with 12 bases between. The CDR3 extends over 14 amino acids. CDR3 sequence reads: CASSGRDNSYEQYF. CDR3 nucleotides: TGTGCCAGCAGCGGCCGGGACAACTCCTACGAGCAGTACTTC.

This clonotype ranks as medium-sized. The chain links TRBV7-2 to TRBJ2-3; D gene unclear. The length of the CDR3 is 16 residues. Between the trimmed V and J ends, which lost 5 bases and 0 bases, there was a span of 15 bases. Germline CDR1 reads SGHTA; CDR2 reads FQGNSA. As DNA, the CDR3 is TGTGCCAGCAGCGCCAGGACGACAACTAGCACAGATACGCAGTATTTT. This sequence encodes CASSARTTTSTDTQYF.

The rearrangement links TRBV7-2 to TRBJ2-7; D remains unclear. Germline assignment: CDR1 SGHTA and CDR2 FQGNSA. The CDR3 runs to 13 residues. V was trimmed by 0 bases and J by 2 bases, leaving 5 bases between them. The CDR3 DNA sequence: TGTGCCAGCAGCTTAGCCACAACCTACGAGCAGTACTTC. Its translation is CASSLATTYEQYF. Full variable domain (missing parts from reference TRBV7-2 and TRBJ2-7): GAGVSQSPSNKVTEKGKDVELRCDPISGHTALYWYRQSLGQGLEFLIYFQGNSAPDKSGLPSDRFSAERTGGSVSTLTIQRTQQEDSAVYLCASSLATTYEQYFGPGTRLTVT.

By its share, this clonotype is medium-sized. The chain is built from TRBV6-5 and TRBJ2-3, with D possibly being TRBD1 (6 bases). The CDR3 is 16 residues long. Between the trimmed V and J ends, which lost 2 bases and 2 bases, there was a span of 14 bases. CDR1 and CDR2 from the germline V gene are MNHEY and SVGAGI. CDR3 in amino acids: CASSYLQGQSTDTQYF. DNA of the CDR3: TGTGCCAGCAGTTACCTACAGGGACAATCCACAGATACGCAGTATTTT.

This clonotype was seen at least ten times. The chain couples TRBV3-1 to TRBJ2-1; D is possibly TRBD2 (5 bases). Germline V CDR1 and CDR2: LGHDT, YNNKEL (reference sequence). The CDR3 spans 17 residues. The ends were cut back, 0 bases at V and 4 bases at J, with 16 bases in the middle. The CDR3 protein is CASSQEPRPTGYNEQFF. CDR3 nucleotide sequence: TGTGCCAGCAGCCAAGAACCGAGACCTACGGGATACAATGAGCAGTTCTTC.

This clonotype was seen many times. The chain couples TRBV20-1 to TRBJ2-5; TRBD2 matches at 11 bases. The trim removed 3 bases at V and 6 bases at J, leaving 9 bases unmatched. Germline values: CDR1 DFQATT, CDR2 SNEGSKA (reference sequence). This CDR3 is built from 15 residues. CDR3 loop: CSASRLAGGQKTQYF. CDR3 DNA sequence: TGCAGTGCTAGCCGGCTAGCGGGGGGACAAAAGACCCAGTACTTC.

This clonotype occurred a few times. The gene calls are TRBV7-2 and TRBJ2-5, with 9 positions matching TRBD1. Trimming removed 5 bases from V and 5 bases from J; junction bases left unmatched: 12. The CDR3 extends over 16 amino acids. CDR1 is SGHTA, CDR2 FQGNSA, per germline. The CDR3 nucleotides read TGTGCCAGCAGCCCAGGACAGGGGCCAAGGGTTGAGACCCAGTACTTC. It yields the protein CASSPGQGPRVETQYF.

This clonotype was counted only a few times. CDR3 in amino acids: CASSSGQWYEQYF. The CDR3 DNA follows: TGTGCCAGCAGCTCGGGACAGTGGTACGAGCAGTACTTC. The chain links TRBV7-8 to TRBJ2-7, with 7 nucleotides matching TRBD1. The CDR3 length is 13 residues. Germline values: CDR1 SGHVS, CDR2 FQNEAQ. V lost 4 bases to trimming and J lost 4 bases; unmatched junction nucleotides: 4.

This clonotype was recorded at least ten times. The chain couples TRBV19 to TRBJ2-7; the match to TRBD1 covers 11 bases. This CDR3 spans 15 amino acids. Germline CDR1 LNHDA, CDR2 SQIVND (reference sequence). With V trimmed by 3 bases and J by 5 bases, 6 bases remained unmatched. In DNA, the CDR3 is TGTGCCAGTAGTATCGGGCGGACAGGGGGCGACGAGCAGTACTTC. Translated, it gives CASSIGRTGGDEQYF.